These T cell receptor beta chains were read from a single sample in a study of T-cell memory formation after mild COVID-19. TCRdb re-called the 5' RACE reads with MiXCR, one entry per CDR3 protein. The sample consists of roughly 130,000 distinct CDR3 sequences, approximately 5.9% of them appearing once. Sequencing was done on a sample of PBMCs or a T cell subset sorted from them (not recorded which). The source of these receptors is an adult woman who had mild COVID-19 (a few samples of this study predate the infection). Cell type and time point are not known. Each CDR3 is given with its conserved first and last residue. D genes are given only for firm matches. The size field is filled for only some rows; it gives once, few, many or a size class.

d_gene: TRBD1; j_gene: TRBJ2-1; v_gene: TRBV6-5; len: 20; abundance: many; CDR3nt: TGTGCCAGCAGTTACTTCAGGACAGGGGGCACGAGTTCGGGTGGCAATGAGCAGTTCTTC; CDR3aa: CASSYFRTGGTSSGGNEQFF
d_gene: -; j_gene: TRBJ1-1; v_gene: TRBV4-1; len: 15; abundance: -; CDR3nt: TGCGCCAGCAGCCAAGGGGGGGGACCCGGCACTGAAGCTTTCTTT; CDR3aa: CASSQGGGPGTEAFF
d_gene: -; j_gene: TRBJ2-1; v_gene: TRBV7-9; len: 13; abundance: many; CDR3nt: TGTGCCAGCAGCTTAGTCTTCTCCAATGAGCAGTTCTTC; CDR3aa: CASSLVFSNEQFF
d_gene: -; j_gene: TRBJ1-2; v_gene: TRBV19; len: 12; abundance: few; CDR3nt: TGTGCCAGTAGTAAACTGCTCTATGGCTACACCTTC; CDR3aa: CASSKLLYGYTF
d_gene: TRBD1; j_gene: TRBJ2-2; v_gene: TRBV20-1; len: 15; abundance: -; CDR3nt: TGCAGTGCGCGAACAGGGGGCGCGTACACCGGGGAGCTGTTTTTT; CDR3aa: CSARTGGAYTGELFF
d_gene: -; j_gene: TRBJ1-2; v_gene: TRBV7-2; len: 13; abundance: few; CDR3nt: TGTGCCAGCAGCCCCCGGCGAGGGGATGGCTACACCTTC; CDR3aa: CASSPRRGDGYTF
d_gene: TRBD2; j_gene: TRBJ2-3; v_gene: TRBV20-1; len: 19; abundance: many; CDR3nt: TGCAGTGCTAGAGGTTCCAGCGGGAGGGCTTTTGGATGGACAGATACGCAGTATTTT; CDR3aa: CSARGSSGRAFGWTDTQYF
d_gene: TRBD1; j_gene: TRBJ1-4; v_gene: TRBV12-3/TRBV12-4; len: 15; abundance: -; CDR3nt: TGTGCCAGCAGCCCAGGGGGCACCACTAATGAAAAACTGTTTTTT; CDR3aa: CASSPGGTTNEKLFF
d_gene: TRBD2; j_gene: TRBJ2-1; v_gene: TRBV18; len: 16; abundance: few; CDR3nt: TGTGCCAGCTCCCTACTAGCGGGGGGGCAGTATTCTGAGCAGTTCTTC; CDR3aa: CASSLLAGGQYSEQFF
d_gene: TRBD2; j_gene: TRBJ2-1; v_gene: TRBV5-1; len: 15; abundance: few; CDR3nt: TGCGCCAGCAGCGATAGCGGGAGCTCCTACAATGAGCAGTTCTTC; CDR3aa: CASSDSGSSYNEQFF
d_gene: TRBD1; j_gene: TRBJ2-5; v_gene: TRBV5-1; len: 14; abundance: many; CDR3nt: TGCGCCAGCGTCACCGGGACAGGGGAAGAGACCCAGTACTTC; CDR3aa: CASVTGTGEETQYF
d_gene: TRBD1; j_gene: TRBJ2-1; v_gene: TRBV12-3/TRBV12-4; len: 13; abundance: -; CDR3nt: TGTGCCAGCAGACGGGACAGCCTTGATGAGCAGTTCTTC; CDR3aa: CASRRDSLDEQFF
d_gene: -; j_gene: TRBJ2-1; v_gene: TRBV11-2; len: 14; abundance: many; CDR3nt: TGTGCCAGCAGCTTCGTTAGGGGCTACGGTGAGCAGTTCTTC; CDR3aa: CASSFVRGYGEQFF
d_gene: -; j_gene: TRBJ1-2; v_gene: TRBV12-3/TRBV12-4; len: 14; abundance: few; CDR3nt: TGTGCCAGCAGTTTTATGCAGGTTAACTATGGCTACACCTTC; CDR3aa: CASSFMQVNYGYTF
d_gene: -; j_gene: TRBJ1-6; v_gene: TRBV25-1; len: 15; abundance: many; CDR3nt: TGTGCCAGCAGTGAAGTAGGACGACCCCATTCACCCCTCCACTTT; CDR3aa: CASSEVGRPHSPLHF
d_gene: TRBD2; j_gene: TRBJ2-3; v_gene: TRBV9; len: 14; abundance: few; CDR3nt: TGTGCCAGCAGCGTCGGGACTACTGTAGATACGCAGTATTTT; CDR3aa: CASSVGTTVDTQYF
d_gene: TRBD1; j_gene: TRBJ1-4; v_gene: TRBV20-1; len: 15; abundance: many; CDR3nt: TGCAGTGCTAGAGGAGGGGGACAGGTCCGGGAAAAACTGTTTTTT; CDR3aa: CSARGGGQVREKLFF
d_gene: -; j_gene: TRBJ2-2; v_gene: TRBV5-5; len: 14; abundance: few; CDR3nt: TGTGCCAGCAGCATTCAGGGGACCACCGGGGAGCTGTTTTTT; CDR3aa: CASSIQGTTGELFF
d_gene: TRBD1; j_gene: TRBJ2-6; v_gene: TRBV5-5; len: 17; abundance: medium-sized; CDR3nt: TGTGCCAGCAGCTTGGAGGGACAGAACTCTGGGGCCAACGTCCTGACTTTC; CDR3aa: CASSLEGQNSGANVLTF
d_gene: -; j_gene: TRBJ2-1; v_gene: TRBV10-3; len: 13; abundance: -; CDR3nt: TGTGCCATCAGTGAGAGATCTGCAGGTGAGCAGTTCTTC; CDR3aa: CAISERSAGEQFF
d_gene: -; j_gene: TRBJ2-5; v_gene: TRBV7-8; len: 14; abundance: many; CDR3nt: TGTGCCAGCAGCTTCCCGGAGTTACAAGAGACCCAGTACTTC; CDR3aa: CASSFPELQETQYF
d_gene: TRBD1; j_gene: TRBJ1-2; v_gene: TRBV7-8; len: 14; abundance: -; CDR3nt: TGTGCCAGCAGCTTAAGGACAGGCGGAGAAGGCTACACCTTC; CDR3aa: CASSLRTGGEGYTF
d_gene: TRBD2; j_gene: TRBJ2-3; v_gene: TRBV20-1; len: 14; abundance: many; CDR3nt: TGCAGTGCTAGACGGCGGGAGATAGCAGATACGCAGTATTTT; CDR3aa: CSARRREIADTQYF
d_gene: TRBD2; j_gene: TRBJ2-2; v_gene: TRBV11-2; len: 17; abundance: -; CDR3nt: TGTGCCAGCAGTTGGACTAGCGGGATGGTGAACACCGGGGAGCTGTTTTTT; CDR3aa: CASSWTSGMVNTGELFF
d_gene: -; j_gene: TRBJ2-1; v_gene: TRBV12-3/TRBV12-4; len: 15; abundance: many; CDR3nt: TGTGCCAGCAGTTTCACGGGAGCCTCCTACAATGAGCAGTTCTTC; CDR3aa: CASSFTGASYNEQFF
d_gene: -; j_gene: TRBJ2-1; v_gene: TRBV19; len: 14; abundance: many; CDR3nt: TGTGCCAGTAGTATGCCCTCAGGGGCTAATGAGCAGTTCTTC; CDR3aa: CASSMPSGANEQFF
d_gene: -; j_gene: TRBJ1-3; v_gene: TRBV6-6; len: 13; abundance: -; CDR3nt: TGTGCCAGCATATTGGACTCTGGAAACACCATATATTTT; CDR3aa: CASILDSGNTIYF